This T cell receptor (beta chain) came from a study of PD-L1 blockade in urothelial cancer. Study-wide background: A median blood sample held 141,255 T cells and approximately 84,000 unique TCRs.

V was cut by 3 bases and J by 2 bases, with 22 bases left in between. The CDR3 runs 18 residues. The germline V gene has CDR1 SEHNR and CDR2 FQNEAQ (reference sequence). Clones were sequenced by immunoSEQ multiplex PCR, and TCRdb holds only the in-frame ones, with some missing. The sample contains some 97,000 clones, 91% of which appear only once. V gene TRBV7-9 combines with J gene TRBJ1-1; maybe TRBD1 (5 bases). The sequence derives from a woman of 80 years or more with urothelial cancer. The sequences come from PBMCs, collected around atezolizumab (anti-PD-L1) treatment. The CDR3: CASSFLPGRTYPNTEAFF. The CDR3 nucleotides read TGTGCCAGCAGCTTCCTGCCAGGGCGCACCTACCCAAACACTGAAGCTTTCTTT.